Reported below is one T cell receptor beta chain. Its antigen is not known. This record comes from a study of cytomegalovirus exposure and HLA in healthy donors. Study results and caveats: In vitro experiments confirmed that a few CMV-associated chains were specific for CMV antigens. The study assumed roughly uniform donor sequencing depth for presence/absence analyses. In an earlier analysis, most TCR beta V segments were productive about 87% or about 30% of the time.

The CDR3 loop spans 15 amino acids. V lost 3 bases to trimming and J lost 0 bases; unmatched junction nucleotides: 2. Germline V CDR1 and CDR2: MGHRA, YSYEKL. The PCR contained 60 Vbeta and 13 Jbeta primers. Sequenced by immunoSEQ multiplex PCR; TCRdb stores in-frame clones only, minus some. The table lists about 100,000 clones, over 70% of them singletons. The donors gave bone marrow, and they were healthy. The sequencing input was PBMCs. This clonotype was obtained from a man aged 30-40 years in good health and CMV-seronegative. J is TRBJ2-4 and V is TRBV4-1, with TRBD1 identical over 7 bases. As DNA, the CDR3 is TGCGCCAGCAGCCAGGACAGGATAGCCAAAAACATTCAGTACTTC. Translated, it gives CASSQDRIAKNIQYF.